Listed below are T cell receptor beta chains from one sample, sequenced in a study of beta chain features in type 1 diabetes. Profiled with immunoSEQ multiplex PCR; TCRdb holds only in-frame clones, not every one. Here the sample spans about 400,000 clones, roughly 12% being singletons. Sequencing was carried out using naive CD4+ T cells from blood. The receptors originated from a woman aged 18 to 35 with type 1 diabetes. The CDR3 runs from the conserved cysteine through the conserved F or W. D genes are given only for firm matches. Some rows have no size entry. The others give once, few or many, or a class for an expanded clone.

>TRBV21-1|few|TRBJ2-5|13|.
CASSKESGETQYF
>TRBV15|few|TRBJ2-3|15|.
CATSLDWGSTDTQYF
>TRBV7-2|.|TRBJ2-7|14|TRBD2
CASSLERGGYEQYF
>TRBV27|few|TRBJ1-1|15|TRBD1
CASSLFGDRETEAFF
>TRBV7-9|.|TRBJ1-6|14|TRBD1
CASSLVQGGSPLHF
>TRBV6-1|.|TRBJ2-3|14|TRBD2
CASTIGGELDTQYF
>TRBV7-2|few|TRBJ2-7|12|.
CASSPISYEQYF
>TRBV30|few|TRBJ2-1|13|TRBD2
CAWSRAGANEQFF
>TRBV29-1|.|TRBJ1-5|12|.
CSVGAQNQPQHF
>TRBV29-1|few|TRBJ1-2|13|.
CSVAGGDHYGYTF
>TRBV4-1|.|TRBJ1-1|14|.
CASSPWTENTEAFF
>TRBV9|.|TRBJ2-1|16|.
CASSPGGPNTWNEQFF
>TRBV27|few|TRBJ2-7|15|.
CASSSGDPGRKTDDF
>TRBV18|few|TRBJ1-1|14|.
CASSAGQTNTEAFF
>TRBV2|few|TRBJ2-4|15|.
CASSERESAKNIQYF
>TRBV7-3|.|TRBJ2-1|15|TRBD2
CASSLTSGSANEQFF
>TRBV4-1|.|TRBJ2-7|17|TRBD1
CASSQGLDRGRSREQYF
>TRBV5-1|.|TRBJ1-2|15|TRBD1
CASSWSGQGDYGYTF
>TRBV4-3|.|TRBJ2-2|17|.
CASSQDPHGQRPRELFF
>TRBV29-1|few|TRBJ2-1|12|TRBD2
CSASLAGDEQFF
>TRBV5-1|few|TRBJ1-1|15|.
CASSSLSDKNTEAFF
>TRBV11-3|few|TRBJ2-3|17|TRBD2
CASSPGLAGGFTDTQYF
>TRBV6-5|.|TRBJ2-5|14|TRBD2
CASSRGLAQETQYF
>TRBV2|.|TRBJ1-5|14|.
CASRWTDSNQPQHF
>TRBV19|.|TRBJ1-5|14|TRBD1
CASSAGTANQPQHF
>TRBV28|.|TRBJ1-2|12|.
CASSRGDYGYTF
>TRBV19|.|TRBJ2-2|15|TRBD2
CASRTSGANTGELFF
>TRBV5-1|.|TRBJ2-5|13|TRBD1
CASSSDRGGTQYF
>TRBV7-3|.|TRBJ2-3|15|.
CASSLTSDSTDTQYF
>TRBV7-2|few|TRBJ2-7|15|.
CASSLEPGRGYEQYF